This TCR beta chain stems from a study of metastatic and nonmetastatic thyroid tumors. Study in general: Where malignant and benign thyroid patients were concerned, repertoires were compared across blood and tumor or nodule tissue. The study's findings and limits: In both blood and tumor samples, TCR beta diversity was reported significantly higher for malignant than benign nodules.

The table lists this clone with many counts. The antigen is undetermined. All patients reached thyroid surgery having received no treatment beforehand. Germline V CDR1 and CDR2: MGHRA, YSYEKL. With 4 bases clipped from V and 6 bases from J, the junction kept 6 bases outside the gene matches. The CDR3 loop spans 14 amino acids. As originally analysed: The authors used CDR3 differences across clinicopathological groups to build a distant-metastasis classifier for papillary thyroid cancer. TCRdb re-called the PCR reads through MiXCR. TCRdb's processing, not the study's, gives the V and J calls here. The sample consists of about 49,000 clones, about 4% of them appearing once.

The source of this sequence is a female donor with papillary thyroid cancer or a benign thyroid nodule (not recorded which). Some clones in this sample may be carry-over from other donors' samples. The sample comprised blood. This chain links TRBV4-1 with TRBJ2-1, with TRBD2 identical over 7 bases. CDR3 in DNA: TGCGCCAGCAGCCGGGAGGGCCGGGCCAATGAGCAGTTCTTC. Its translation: CASSREGRANEQFF.